Reported below is one TCR beta chain. A sample-barcoded 5' primer and a J-beta primer mix were used in a second PCR of roughly 6 to 11 cycles. TCRdb re-called the 5' RACE reads with MiXCR, one entry per CDR3 protein. The sample holds about 810,000 distinct CDR3 sequences, about 36% seen once. The data were taken from a study of blood T cells in healthy people across ages. V dropped 8 bases and J dropped 3 bases, with 19 bases sitting between them. The length of the CDR3 is 15 residues. J is TRBJ1-1 and V is TRBV12-3 or TRBV12-4; D is possibly TRBD1 (5 bases). This TCR came from a man between 18 and 29 years old in good health. The specimen was blood. This CDR3 reads CASVRGAGAYTEAFF. The CDR3 nucleotides are TGTGCCAGCGTTCGGGGCGCGGGAGCGTACACTGAAGCTTTCTTT.